This T cell receptor beta chain was recovered during a study of cytomegalovirus exposure and HLA in healthy donors. Whole-study findings and limits: A few chains linked to CMV were shown in vitro to be specific for CMV antigens. Serostatus for CMV was the only available immune exposure information.

PCR used 60 Vbeta primers and 13 Jbeta primers. This table comes from immunoSEQ multiplex PCR, and its TCRdb copy is limited to in-frame clones, with some not included. The data show 150,000 to 200,000 clones, about 80% seen once. Trimming removed 0 bases from V and 0 bases from J, with 8 bases in between. Germline CDR1 reads ENHRY; CDR2 reads SYGVKD. The CDR3 loop spans 15 amino acids. A note on this clone: The antigen remains unidentified.

The sequence came from a woman in her thirties in good health and CMV-seropositive. The chain recombines TRBV10-3 with TRBJ1-2; D is possibly TRBD1 (5 bases). The sequenced material came from PBMCs. This chain's CDR3 is CAISESRGTNYGYTF. Here the CDR3 DNA reads TGTGCCATCAGTGAGTCTCGGGGGACTAACTATGGCTACACCTTC.